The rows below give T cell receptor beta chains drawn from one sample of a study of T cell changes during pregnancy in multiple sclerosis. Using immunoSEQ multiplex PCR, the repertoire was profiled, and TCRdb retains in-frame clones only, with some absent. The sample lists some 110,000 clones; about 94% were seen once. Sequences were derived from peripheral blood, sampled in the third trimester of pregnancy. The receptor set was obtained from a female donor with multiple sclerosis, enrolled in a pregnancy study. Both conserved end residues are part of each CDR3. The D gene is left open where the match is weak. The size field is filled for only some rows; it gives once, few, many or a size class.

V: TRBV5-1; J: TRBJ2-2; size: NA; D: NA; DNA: TGCGCCAGCAGCTTGGACTTTAACACCGGGGAGCTGTTTTTT; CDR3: CASSLDFNTGELFF
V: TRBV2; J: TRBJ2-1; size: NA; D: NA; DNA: TGTGCCAGCAGTGTCACGAGCTTCAATGAGCAGTTCTTC; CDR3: CASSVTSFNEQFF
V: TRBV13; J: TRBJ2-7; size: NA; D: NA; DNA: TGTGCCAGCAGCTTCCGCGGGACAGAGCCTTACGAGCAGTACTTC; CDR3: CASSFRGTEPYEQYF
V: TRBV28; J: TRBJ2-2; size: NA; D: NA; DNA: TGTGCCAGCAGTTTATACCGGGACAACCTGAACACCGGGGAGCTGTTTTTT; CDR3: CASSLYRDNLNTGELFF
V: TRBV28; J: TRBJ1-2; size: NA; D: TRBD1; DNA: TGTGCCAGCAGCAGGCCGGGACAGGGGGCGATCGGCTACACCTTC; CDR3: CASSRPGQGAIGYTF
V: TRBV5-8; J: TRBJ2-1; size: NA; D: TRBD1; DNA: TGTGCCAGCAGCGGACCGGGACAGGGGGTGTACAATGAGCAGTTCTTC; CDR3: CASSGPGQGVYNEQFF
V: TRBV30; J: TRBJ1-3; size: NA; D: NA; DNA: TGTGCCTGCGGAAGGACAGCCTCTGGAAACACCATATATTTT; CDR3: CACGRTASGNTIYF
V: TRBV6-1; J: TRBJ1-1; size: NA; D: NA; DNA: TGTGCCAGCAGCCTTGACAGGAACACTGAAGCTTTCTTT; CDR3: CASSLDRNTEAFF
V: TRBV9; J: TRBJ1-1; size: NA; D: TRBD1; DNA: TGTGCCAGCAGCTTTTCAGGACAGGCGAACACTGAAGCTTTCTTT; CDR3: CASSFSGQANTEAFF
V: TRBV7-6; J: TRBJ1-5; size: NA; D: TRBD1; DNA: TGTGCCAGCAGCTTGGGACAGGGGAACAATCAGCCCCAGCATTTT; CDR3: CASSLGQGNNQPQHF
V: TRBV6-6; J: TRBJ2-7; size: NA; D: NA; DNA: TGTGCCAGCAACGGAGGTACGGGCCTCGAGCAGTACTTC; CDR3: CASNGGTGLEQYF
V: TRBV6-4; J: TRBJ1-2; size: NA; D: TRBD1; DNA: TGTGCCAGCAGTGACGACAGGGAGTCCTCAAACTATGGCTACACCTTC; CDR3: CASSDDRESSNYGYTF
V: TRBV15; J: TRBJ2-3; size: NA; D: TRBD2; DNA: TGTGCCACCAGCAGAGTAGCGGGGGGATTTAGCACAGATACGCAGTATTTT; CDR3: CATSRVAGGFSTDTQYF
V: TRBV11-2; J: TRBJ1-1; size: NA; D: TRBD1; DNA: TGTGCCAGCAGTCTTACAGGGGCTGAAGCTTTCTTT; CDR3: CASSLTGAEAFF
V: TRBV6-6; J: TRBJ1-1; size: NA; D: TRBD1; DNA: TGTGCCAGCAGTTCCCGGGACAGGGGGCTGGGGGCTTTCTTT; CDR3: CASSSRDRGLGAFF
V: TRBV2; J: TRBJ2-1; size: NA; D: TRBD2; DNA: TGTGCCAGCCCAGAACGGGCGGGGGACCTTTCGGATGAGCAGTTCTTC; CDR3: CASPERAGDLSDEQFF
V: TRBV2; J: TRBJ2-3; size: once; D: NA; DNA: TGTGCCAGCAGGGACAGCTACACAGATACGCAGTATTTT; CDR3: CASRDSYTDTQYF
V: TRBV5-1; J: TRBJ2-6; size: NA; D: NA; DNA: TGCGCCAGCAGCTTCCGACAGGACTCTGGGGCCAACGTCCTGACTTTC; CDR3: CASSFRQDSGANVLTF
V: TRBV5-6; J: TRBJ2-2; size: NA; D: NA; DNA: TGTGCCAGCAGCTCGACAGACAACACCGGGGAGCTGTTTTTT; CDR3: CASSSTDNTGELFF
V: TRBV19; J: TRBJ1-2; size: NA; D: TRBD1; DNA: TGTGCCAGTAGTTTCCCGGACAGGAACTATGGCTACACCTTC; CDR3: CASSFPDRNYGYTF
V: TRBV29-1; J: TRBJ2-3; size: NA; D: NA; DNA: TGCAGCGCCGCGAGGCCAGGGCCAGGCACAGATACGCAGTATTTT; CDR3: CSAARPGPGTDTQYF
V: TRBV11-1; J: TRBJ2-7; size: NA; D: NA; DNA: TGTGCCAGCAGCCCCAGCTCCTACGAGCAGTACTTC; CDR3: CASSPSSYEQYF
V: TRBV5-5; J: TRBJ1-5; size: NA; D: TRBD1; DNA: TGTGCCAGCAGCCCGGACAGGGGCAATCAGCCCCAGCATTTT; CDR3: CASSPDRGNQPQHF
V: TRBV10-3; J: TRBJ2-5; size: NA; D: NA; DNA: TGTGCCATCAGCGTCGGGCAGGGGCAAGAGACCCAGTACTTC; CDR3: CAISVGQGQETQYF
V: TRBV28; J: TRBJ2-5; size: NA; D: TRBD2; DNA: TGTGCCAGCAGTCCCCCAGGTGCGGGAGTAGTGGAGACCCAGTACTTC; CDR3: CASSPPGAGVVETQYF
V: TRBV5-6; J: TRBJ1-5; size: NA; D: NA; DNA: TGTGCCAGCAGCTTGTTAAGGGGTGGGAGCAATCAGCCCCAGCATTTT; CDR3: CASSLLRGGSNQPQHF
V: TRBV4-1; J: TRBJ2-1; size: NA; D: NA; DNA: TGCGCCAGCAGCCAAGATCCGACATATGAGCAGTTCTTC; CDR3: CASSQDPTYEQFF
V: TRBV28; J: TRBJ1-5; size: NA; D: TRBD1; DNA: TGTGCCAGCAGTTTCAATGGGGCCGGGACAGAACATCAGCCCCAGCATTTT; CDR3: CASSFNGAGTEHQPQHF
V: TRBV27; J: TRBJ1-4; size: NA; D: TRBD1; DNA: TGTGCCAGCAGCCTGGTGGGGGACAGTGAAAAACTGTTTTTT; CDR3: CASSLVGDSEKLFF
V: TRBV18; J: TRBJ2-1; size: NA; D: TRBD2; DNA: TGTGCCAGCTCACCAGGGACTAGCGGCAACAATGAGCAGTTCTTC; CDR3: CASSPGTSGNNEQFF
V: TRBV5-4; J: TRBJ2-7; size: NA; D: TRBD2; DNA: TGTGCCAGCAGCTTGGGCCGGGGGGTTACCTACGAGCAGTACTTC; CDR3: CASSLGRGVTYEQYF
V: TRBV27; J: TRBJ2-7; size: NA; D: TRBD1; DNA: TGTGCCAGCAGTCCCAAGGGGACAGCGATCCCCTACGAGCAGTACTTC; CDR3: CASSPKGTAIPYEQYF
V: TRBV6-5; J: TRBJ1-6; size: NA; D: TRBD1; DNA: TGTGCCAGCACCTCCGGGGCAGGGGGATCACCCCTCCACTTT; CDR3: CASTSGAGGSPLHF
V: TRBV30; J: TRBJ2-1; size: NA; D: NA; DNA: TGTGCCTGGAGTGCAGGCGGGTCCTACAATGAGCAGTTCTTC; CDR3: CAWSAGGSYNEQFF
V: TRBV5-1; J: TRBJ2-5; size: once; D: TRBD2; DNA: TGCGCCAGCAGCTTCTTCGGGACTAGCGGGAAATTAGAGACCCAGTACTTC; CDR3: CASSFFGTSGKLETQYF
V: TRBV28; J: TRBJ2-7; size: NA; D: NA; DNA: TGTGCCAGCAGGCAGGGGGGAGGCTACGAGCAGTACTTC; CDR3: CASRQGGGYEQYF
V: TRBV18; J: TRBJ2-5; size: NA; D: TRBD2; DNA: TGTGCCAGCTCACCACTGAGCGGGAGCTCAGGTAGCGAGACCCAGTACTTC; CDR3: CASSPLSGSSGSETQYF
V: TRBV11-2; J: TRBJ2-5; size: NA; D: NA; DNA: TGTGCCAGCAGCTTCGGTTACAGGTCCCAAGAGACCCAGTACTTC; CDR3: CASSFGYRSQETQYF
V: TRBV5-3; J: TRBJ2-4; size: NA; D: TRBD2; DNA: TGTGCCAGAAGCTTGAGCGGGGAGGCCAAAAACATTCAGTACTTC; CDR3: CARSLSGEAKNIQYF
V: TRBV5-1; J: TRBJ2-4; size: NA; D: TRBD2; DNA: TGCGCCAGCAGCTTGGATAGACTAGCGGGAGGTATAAACATTCAGTACTTC; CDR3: CASSLDRLAGGINIQYF
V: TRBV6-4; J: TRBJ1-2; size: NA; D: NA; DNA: TGTGCCAGCAGTGACCCGAGACTCCCGGGGGGTGGCTACACCTTC; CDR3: CASSDPRLPGGGYTF
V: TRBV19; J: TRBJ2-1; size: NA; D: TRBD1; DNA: TGTGCCAGTAGTATGACAGGGGGCAACTACAATGAGCAGTTCTTC; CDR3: CASSMTGGNYNEQFF
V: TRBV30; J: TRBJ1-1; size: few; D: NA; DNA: TGTGCCTGGAGTGTCAGGGTTAACACTGAAGCTTTCTTT; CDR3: CAWSVRVNTEAFF
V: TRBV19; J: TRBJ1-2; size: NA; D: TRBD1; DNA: TGTGCCAGTAGTTCTCCGGGATGGGGACAGGGGACCTATGGCTACACCTTC; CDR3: CASSSPGWGQGTYGYTF
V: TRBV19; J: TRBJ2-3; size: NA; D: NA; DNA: TGTGCCAGTAGTATCGCAGGGGGGACAGATACGCAGTATTTT; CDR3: CASSIAGGTDTQYF
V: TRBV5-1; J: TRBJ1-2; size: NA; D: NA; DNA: TGCGCCAGCAGCTTGACAGGATCAGGCTATGGCTACACCTTC; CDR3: CASSLTGSGYGYTF
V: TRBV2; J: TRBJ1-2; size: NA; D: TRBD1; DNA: TGTGCCAGCAGCTCGCTTCGTTACAGGGGCCGCTATGGCTACACCTTC; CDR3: CASSSLRYRGRYGYTF
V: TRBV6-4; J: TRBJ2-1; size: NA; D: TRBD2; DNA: TGTGCCAGCAGTGACAGCGGGGGGCTCCCCCTCAATGAGCAGTTCTTC; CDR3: CASSDSGGLPLNEQFF
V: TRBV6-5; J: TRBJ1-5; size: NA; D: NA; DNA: TGTGCCAGCAGTTCTCCAGGGCCCCAGCATTTT; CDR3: CASSSPGPQHF
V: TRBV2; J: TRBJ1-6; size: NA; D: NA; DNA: TGTGCCAGCAGTAAAGATTTAGGGGGTTATAATTCACCCCTCCACTTT; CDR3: CASSKDLGGYNSPLHF
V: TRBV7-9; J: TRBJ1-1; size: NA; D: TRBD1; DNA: TGTGCCAGCAGCTCCTCCTTTGGCACCGGGACAGGGGGTGGCACTGAAGCTTTCTTT; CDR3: CASSSSFGTGTGGGTEAFF